This TCR beta chain was recorded in a study of blood T cell repertoires in COVID-19. Study as a whole: Material from acute and convalescent COVID-19 was sourced from the United States, Italy and Spain. In each case, the material was cDNA or gDNA derived from T cells, B-cell-depleted T cells, or PBMCs.

Original processing methods: Amplifying reference gene primers gave estimates of nucleated cell counts. The repertoire was sequenced with immunoSEQ multiplex PCR; TCRdb's copy has only in-frame clones and lacks some. V, J and clone size are taken as reported in that table, and D and trimming were inferred from the DNA itself. The table records over 20,000 clones, roughly 92% of them present only once. V lost 2 bases and J lost 3, with 12 bases in between. The germline gives CDR1 SGHDT, CDR2 YYEEEE. CDR3 length: 14 residues. The TCR originated in a human donor in a cohort sampled during active COVID-19. This chain joins TRBV5-6 and TRBJ2-7, with D perhaps TRBD1 (6 bases). Sequencing was done on a sample of peripheral blood. CDR3 protein: CASSLATGNYEQYF. The CDR3 nucleotides read TGTGCCAGCAGCTTAGCGACAGGTAACTACGAGCAGTACTTC. The whole variable domain, remainder taken from reference TRBV5-6 and TRBJ2-7, is DAGVTQSPTHLIKTRGQQVTLRCSPKSGHDTVSWYQQALGQGPQFIFQYYEEEERQRGNFPDRFSGHQFPNYSSELNVNALLLGDSALYLCASSLATGNYEQYFGPGTRLTVT.